These 28 T cell receptor beta chains share one sample of origin, sequenced in a study of neurological immune-mediated disorders (dated by TCRdb to about 2019). The library relied on 5' RACE. The instrument given in TCRdb is Illumina HiSeq 2500. The public reads were run again by TCRdb, first through fastp at Q25 and then through MiXCR, and only productive beta chains were kept. Every CDR3 protein is listed once, alongside the most common genes and DNA of its rows. The sample records about 40,000 distinct CDR3 sequences, over 2% of which are singletons. The ten largest make up less than 3% of the sample. Sequencing was done on a sample of PBMCs. The origin of the receptors is a man aged 50-60 years with multiple sclerosis.

This clonotype was counted at least ten times. The chain has TRBV28 and TRBJ1-1; D is undetermined. The CDR3 is 12 residues long. Germline V lookup: CDR1 MDHEN, CDR2 SYDVKM. V was pared by 5 bases and J by 1 base, with 5 bases between. The CDR3 bases are TGTGCCAGCAGTACCTCGAACACTGAAGCTTTCTTT. Translating gives CASSTSNTEAFF.

Remarks on this clonotype: This could be a read error, since a much larger clone is one nucleotide away. The rearrangement uses TRBV5-6 and TRBJ1-1, with D uncertain. There are 13 residues in the CDR3. CDR1 and CDR2 (germline): SGHDT, YYEEEE. Trimming took off 2 bases at V and 5 bases at J, with 10 bases between the two ends. Here the CDR3 DNA reads TGTGCCAGCAGCTTCCAGACGGGGACTGAAGCTTTCTTT. Its protein is CASSFQTGTEAFF.

This clonotype was detected ten times or more. The chain uses TRBV20-1 and TRBJ2-7, with unresolved D. V gave up 0 bases and J gave up 3 bases, with 6 bases separating them. Germline values: CDR1 DFQATT, CDR2 SNEGSKA (reference sequence). This CDR3 region has 12 residues. The CDR3 reads CSARELYYEQYF. The CDR3 region has the DNA TGCAGTGCTAGAGAACTTTACTACGAGCAGTACTTC.

The sample holds many counts of this clonotype. The chain couples TRBV10-2 to TRBJ2-7, with 8 bases lining up with TRBD1. This CDR3 comprises 15 residues. The germline V gene encodes CDR1 WSHSY and CDR2 SAAADI. The J segment lost 3 bases and the V segment lost 2 bases, leaving 6 bases of the junction unmatched. The CDR3 spells CASSEPTGTGYEQYF. The CDR3 nucleotides are TGCGCCAGCAGTGAGCCCACCGGGACAGGCTACGAGCAGTACTTC.

This clonotype was recorded many times. The chain uses TRBV6-6 and TRBJ2-1; D is perhaps TRBD1 (6 bases). The CDR3 is 13 amino acids. Germline values: CDR1 MNHNY, CDR2 SVGAGI (reference sequence). Trimming left V 6 bases short and J 10 bases short, with 16 bases between. The CDR3 DNA sequence: TGTGCCAGCAGCACGGGACACCTATCGGAGCAGTTCTTC. Translation: CASSTGHLSEQFF.

This clonotype was found many times. The V and J genes are TRBV12-3 or TRBV12-4 and TRBJ2-7; D is uncertain. The CDR3 sequence is 14 residues long. Trimming left V 6 bases short and J 1 base short, with 13 bases between. As DNA, the CDR3 is TGTGCCAGCAGCCTACGAGGCCTTTCCTACGAGCAGTACTTC. Its protein is CASSLRGLSYEQYF.

This clonotype was seen ten or more times. J is TRBJ2-1 and V is TRBV27; 15 bases are shared with TRBD2. This CDR3 has 18 amino acids. Germline V gene sequence: CDR1 MNHEY, CDR2 SMNVEV (reference sequence). The trim removed 5 bases at V and 7 bases at J, leaving 12 bases unmatched. The CDR3 region has the DNA TGTGCCAGCAGTCCAGGGACTAGCGGGGGGAACCGTATGAATGAGCAGTTCTTC. This encodes CASSPGTSGGNRMNEQFF.

This clonotype showed up many times. The chain combines TRBV7-2 with TRBJ2-7; no reliable D call. The germline gives CDR1 SGHTA, CDR2 FQGNSA. The CDR3 contains 14 residues. Trimming removed 2 bases at V and 2 bases at J, with 10 bases between. The CDR3 loop reads CASSLTATTYEQYF. The CDR3 region has the DNA TGTGCCAGCAGCTTAACTGCTACCACCTACGAGCAGTACTTC.

This clonotype has a count of ten or more. The J gene is TRBJ2-3, the V gene TRBV11-2; no clear D gene. Deletions cut 0 bases from V and 7 bases from J, with 5 bases between. The CDR3 extends over 12 amino acids. Looked up from germline, CDR1 is SGHAT and CDR2 is FQNNGV. The DNA for the CDR3 is TGTGCCAGCAGCTTAGATGTTTATACGCAGTATTTT. It specifies CASSLDVYTQYF.

This clonotype was seen ten or more times. The chain is built from TRBV5-8 and TRBJ2-1; tentatively, D is TRBD1 (7 bases). Deletions cut 1 base from V and 3 bases from J, with 8 bases between. The length of the CDR3 is 14 residues. The germline CDR1 and CDR2 sequences are SGHTS and YDEGEE. The CDR3 here is CASSLQGGYNEQFF. Here the CDR3 DNA reads TGTGCCAGCAGCTTGCAGGGGGGCTACAATGAGCAGTTCTTC. Full variable domain (outside the CDR3, taken from reference TRBV5-8 and TRBJ2-1): EAGVTQSPTHLIKTRGQQATLRCSPISGHTSVYWYQQALGLGLQFLLWYDEGEERNRGNFPPRFSGRQFPNYSSELNVNALELEDSALYLCASSLQGGYNEQFFGPGTRLTVL.

This clonotype was counted ten times or more. V is TRBV15 and J is TRBJ2-5; 9 nucleotides line up with TRBD1. With V trimmed by 3 bases and J by 1 base, 3 bases remained unmatched. The CDR3 totals 15 residues. Germline lookup yields CDR1 LNHNV and CDR2 YYDKDF (reference sequence). The CDR3 loop reads CATSREDRGQETQYF. The CDR3 coding sequence is TGTGCCACCAGCAGGGAGGACAGGGGCCAAGAGACCCAGTACTTC.

This chain joins TRBV24-1 and TRBJ2-3; D is perhaps TRBD2 (7 bases). The CDR3 has 15 residues. V lost 9 bases, J lost 1 base, and 16 bases lay in between. Germline values: CDR1 KGHDR, CDR2 SFDVKD. For the CDR3, the DNA is TGTGCCACCCAAAGGGGGGGGTCGGGCACAGATACGCAGTATTTT. Amino acid sequence: CATQRGGSGTDTQYF.

This clonotype was observed a handful of times. This chain connects TRBV30 to TRBJ2-3; weak D call: TRBD1 (6 bases). Per the germline V gene, CDR1 is GTSNPN and CDR2 is SVGIG (reference sequence). V lost 7 bases and J 1 base, leaving 12 bases between the germline ends. The CDR3 consists of 13 residues. Written as DNA, the CDR3 is TGTGCCTACACTACAGGGCGCACAGATACGCAGTATTTT. It is translated as CAYTTGRTDTQYF.

This clonotype was counted ten times or more. This rearrangement joins TRBV7-9 to TRBJ2-1; D might be TRBD1 or TRBD2, each matching 6 bases. CDR3 length equals 16 residues. With 5 bases removed from V and 0 bases from J, the gap between germline ends came to 14 bases. CDR1 and CDR2 (germline): SEHNR, FQNEAQ (reference sequence). CDR3 nucleotide sequence: TGTGCCAGCAGCCCCTTAGGGGGGAGCTCCTACAATGAGCAGTTCTTC. Its protein product is CASSPLGGSSYNEQFF.

This clonotype showed up many times. The chain uses TRBV6-1 and TRBJ1-1, with D perhaps matching TRBD1 (6 bases). Trimming cost V 7 bases and J 1 base, with 10 bases left between them. This CDR3 comprises 13 residues. The germline CDR1 and CDR2 sequences are MNHNS and SASEGT. The CDR3 reads CASTRQENTEAFF. CDR3 in DNA: TGTGCCAGCACGCGACAGGAGAACACTGAAGCTTTCTTT.

At least ten counts were recorded for this clonotype. The CDR3 reads CASSLTADRLKKQYF. The CDR3 region has the DNA TGTGCCAGCAGTTTGACCGCGGACCGTCTTAAAAAGCAGTACTTC. The chain recombines TRBV28 with TRBJ2-7; D is undetermined. There are 15 residues in the CDR3. Germline V gives CDR1 MDHEN, CDR2 SYDVKM. V lost 3 bases, J lost 8 bases, and 20 bases lay in between.

In its sample, this clonotype was seen many times. The chain has TRBV5-1 and TRBJ2-1; 7 nucleotides match TRBD1. Germline V gives CDR1 SGHRS, CDR2 YFSETQ. V was pared by 0 bases and J by 4 bases, with 7 bases of the junction left unmatched. The CDR3 has 16 amino acids. DNA of the CDR3: TGCGCCAGCAGCTTGGAAGGGGGCCTCGGGTACAATGAGCAGTTCTTC. It is translated as CASSLEGGLGYNEQFF.

This clonotype was seen ten or more times. This chain connects TRBV7-9 to TRBJ2-5, with unresolved D. V was shortened by 0 bases and J by 4 bases, with 12 bases between the two germline ends. Germline V gene data show CDR1 as SEHNR and CDR2 as FQNEAQ (reference sequence). The CDR3 totals 15 residues. This CDR3 reads CASSLASIPGETQYF. For the CDR3, the DNA is TGTGCCAGCAGCTTAGCTTCTATCCCAGGAGAGACCCAGTACTTC.

Many counts were recorded for this clonotype. This chain uses TRBV14 with TRBJ2-5, with D perhaps matching TRBD1 (5 bases). This CDR3 has 12 amino acids. Between the trimmed V and J ends, which lost 4 bases and 8 bases, there was a span of 11 bases. In germline, CDR1 is SGHDN, CDR2 FVKESK. The CDR3 region is CASSPQTATQYF. In DNA, the CDR3 is TGTGCCAGCAGCCCACAGACAGCAACCCAGTACTTC.

This clonotype showed up many times. The V and J genes are TRBV12-3 or TRBV12-4 and TRBJ2-1; TRBD2 agrees at 7 bases. The trim removed 4 bases at V and 6 bases at J, leaving 6 bases unmatched. The CDR3 consists of 14 residues. In DNA form, the CDR3 reads TGTGCCAGCAGTTATCGGGACTACCTCAATGAGCAGTTCTTC. It yields the protein CASSYRDYLNEQFF.

This clonotype came up many times. This chain connects TRBV5-6 to TRBJ1-2; D remains unclear. The germline V and J ends were trimmed by 4 bases and 4 bases, with 11 bases remaining between them. This CDR3 has 13 amino acids. The V gene's germline CDR1 is SGHDT and CDR2 YYEEEE. The CDR3 protein is CASSGGNTYGYTF. Written as DNA, the CDR3 is TGTGCCAGCAGCGGAGGGAACACCTATGGCTACACCTTC.

This clonotype has a count of ten or more. This chain connects TRBV5-1 to TRBJ2-7; D is perhaps TRBD2 (5 bases). The CDR3 totals 14 residues. Germline V lookup: CDR1 SGHRS, CDR2 YFSETQ. The V end lost 1 base, the J end lost 4 bases, and 12 bases lay between the germline ends. The CDR3 DNA sequence: TGCGCCAGCAGCTTGAGCGGCGAGGGTTACGAGCAGTACTTC. Translation gives CASSLSGEGYEQYF. The full variable domain, in which reference TRBV5-1 and TRBJ2-7 provide the parts outside the CDR3, is KAGVTQTPRYLIKTRGQQVTLSCSPISGHRSVSWYQQTPGQGLQFLFEYFSETQRNKGNFPGRFSGRQFSNSRSEMNVSTLELGDSALYLCASSLSGEGYEQYFGPGTRLTVT.

This clonotype was seen ten or more times. The chain is built from TRBV10-3 and TRBJ2-3; 9 bases align to TRBD2. Germline values: CDR1 ENHRY, CDR2 SYGVKD. This CDR3 has 18 amino acids. The trim removed 0 bases at V and 0 bases at J, leaving 7 bases unmatched. The CDR3, as DNA: TGTGCCATCAGTGAGTCGCTCCTAGCGGGGACTAGCACAGATACGCAGTATTTT. This codes for CAISESLLAGTSTDTQYF.

The table lists this clonotype with many counts. The chain joins TRBV6-5 to TRBJ1-2; 9 bases are shared with TRBD1. V lost 0 bases, J lost 2 bases, and 7 bases stayed unmatched. Germline V CDR1 and CDR2: MNHEY, SVGAGI. The CDR3 is 17 residues long. The DNA for the CDR3 is TGTGCCAGCAGTTACTCTGGGACAGGGCCTTTAAACTATGGCTACACCTTC. Translated, it gives CASSYSGTGPLNYGYTF.

This clonotype has ten or more counts. V and J are TRBV7-2 and TRBJ2-1; D could derive from TRBD1 or TRBD2 (6 bases each). Germline V gene data show CDR1 as SGHTA and CDR2 as FQGNSA. This CDR3 is built from 14 residues. The V end was cut by 10 bases, the J end by 6 bases, with 19 bases between. CDR3 residues: CATTTGAHFNEQFF. DNA of the CDR3: TGTGCCACCACGACGGGGGCCCATTTCAATGAGCAGTTCTTC. The variable domain in full, completed from reference TRBV7-2 and TRBJ2-1, reads GAGVSQSPSNKVTEKGKDVELRCDPISGHTALYWYRQSLGQGLEFLIYFQGNSAPDKSGLPSDRFSAERTGGSVSTLTIQRTQQEDSAVYLCATTTGAHFNEQFFGPGTRLTVL.

This clonotype was counted at least ten times. This rearrangement joins TRBV2 to TRBJ2-7; D gene ambiguous. Germline V gene sequence: CDR1 SNHLY, CDR2 FYNNEI. Trimming shortened V by 7 bases and J by 0 bases, and 10 bases separated the two germline ends. This CDR3 region has 13 residues. The CDR3 nucleotides read TGTGCCAGCAAACACAGACTCTCCTACGAGCAGTACTTC. The encoded protein is CASKHRLSYEQYF.

The V and J genes are TRBV2 and TRBJ2-7; perhaps TRBD2 as D (6 bases). Per the germline V gene, CDR1 is SNHLY and CDR2 is FYNNEI. Trimming took 5 bases from V and 4 from J, leaving 6 bases between them. The CDR3 extends over 11 amino acids. CDR3 DNA sequence: TGTGCCAGCAGTCGGGGGTACGAGCAGTACTTC. It codes for CASSRGYEQYF.

In its sample, this clonotype was seen many times. CDR3: CSARVAGSYNEQFF. The CDR3, as DNA: TGCAGTGCTAGAGTAGCGGGGAGCTACAATGAGCAGTTCTTC. The chain is built from TRBV20-1 and TRBJ2-1, with 8 positions matching TRBD2. Germline CDR1 reads DFQATT; CDR2 reads SNEGSKA (reference sequence). The CDR3 runs 14 residues. The V gene end was trimmed by 1 base and the J gene end by 3 bases; junction bases not matched to a gene: 2.